This T cell receptor beta chain was captured in a study of Graves' ophthalmopathy and Graves' hyperthyroidism. Findings and caveats of the study: Clonotypes were expanded in thyroid at above 0.001 frequency, and most also appeared in blood. Sensitivity reached approximately 71% and specificity about 78% when the model predicted ophthalmopathy progression.

Researchers took RNA transcripts and amplified TCR beta CDR3 regions from them. Amplification began with first-round RT-PCR using HTBI primers, then second-round multiplex PCR was performed. One entry per CDR3 protein, called by TCRdb with MiXCR from the multiplex PCR reads. The table lists over 500,000 distinct CDR3 sequences, 22% of them singletons. This clonotype occurred many times. Its antigen is undetermined. The diagnosis was founded upon clinical symptoms, serum thyroxine, TRAb, thyroid ultrasound and orbital computed tomography. The authors used Ficoll-Paque density gradient centrifugation to separate PBMCs. The input was around 9.9 ml of fresh peripheral blood. Germline V CDR1 and CDR2: SGHAT, FQNNGV. The ends were cut back, 0 bases at V and 6 bases at J, with 8 bases in the middle. The CDR3 length is 13 residues.

The chain joins TRBV11-2 to TRBJ1-2, with D possibly matching TRBD1 (5 bases). The clonotype originates from a woman under 30 with stable Graves' hyperthyroidism. Some clones in this sample may be carry-over from other donors' samples. What was sequenced was peripheral blood. CDR3 bases: TGTGCCAGCAGCTTAGACGGGGCGGATGGCTACACCTTC. Translated: CASSLDGADGYTF.